The 27 T cell receptor beta chains given below trace back to one sample, sequenced in a study of blood T cell repertoires in COVID-19. The protocol was immunoSEQ multiplex PCR, while the TCRdb copy is restricted to in-frame clones and leaves out a portion. The sample contains some 340,000 clones, roughly 86% of which appear only once. The sequencing sample was made of PBMCs or T cells enriched from blood (not recorded which). The receptors derive from a woman under 40 who had recovered from COVID-19.

The chain recombines TRBV30 with TRBJ2-1; the match to TRBD2 covers 15 bases. Germline V CDR1 and CDR2: GTSNPN, SVGIG (reference sequence). V dropped 3 bases and J dropped 8; count of bases not matched to a gene: 5. The CDR3 has 15 amino acids. CDR3: CAWSEGLAGGHEQFF. The CDR3 DNA is TGTGCCTGGAGCGAGGGACTAGCGGGGGGTCATGAGCAGTTCTTC.

The chain's CDR3 is CASSLSGGGPYNEQFF. DNA for the CDR3: TGTGCCAGCAGCCTCAGTGGCGGGGGGCCCTACAATGAGCAGTTCTTC. The V and J genes are TRBV3-1 (or the pseudogene TRBV3-2) and TRBJ2-1, with 8 bases that match TRBD2. Unmatched junction bases numbered 7, after V lost 4 bases and J lost 2 bases. There are 16 residues in the CDR3. Per the germline V gene, CDR1 is LGHDT and CDR2 is YNNKEL (reference sequence).

This clone came up once. This chain joins TRBV7-8 and TRBJ1-6; D possibly corresponds to TRBD1 (5 bases). V was cut by 5 bases and J by 8 bases, with 19 bases left in between. Germline V gives CDR1 SGHVS, CDR2 FQNEAQ. The length of the CDR3 is 16 residues. Here the CDR3 DNA reads TGTGCCAGCAGCCTGGGACTCCTAAAAAGGGATTCACCCCTCCACTTT. The encoded protein is CASSLGLLKRDSPLHF.

The V gene is TRBV15, the J gene TRBJ1-4; maybe TRBD1 (6 bases). V lost 4 bases and J lost 5, with 14 bases in between. This CDR3 comprises 15 residues. Germline V gene data show CDR1 as LNHNV and CDR2 as YYDKDF (reference sequence). The DNA for the CDR3 is TGTGCCACCAGCAAAGGGGGAAGAGAGAATGAAAAACTGTTTTTT. As protein: CATSKGGRENEKLFF.

In nucleotides, the CDR3 is TGTGCCAGCAGTTTATTCAGGGTATTGGATGAAAAACTGTTTTTT. Its translation is CASSLFRVLDEKLFF. This chain connects TRBV28 to TRBJ1-4; perhaps TRBD1 as D (5 bases). Germline V CDR1 and CDR2: MDHEN, SYDVKM. There are 15 residues in the CDR3. Between the trimmed V and J ends, which lost 1 base and 6 bases, there was a span of 12 bases.

This chain connects TRBV23-1 to TRBJ2-2, with TRBD1 matching 7 bases. TRBV23-1 is noted as an ORF with a role that remains uncertain. Germline trimming cut 2 bases from V and 2 bases from J; bases unmatched to any gene: 14. This CDR3 contains 19 residues. The CDR3 nucleotides are TGCGCCAGCAGTCAACCATCCCGAACCGGGACAGACAACACCGGGGAGCTGTTTTTT. Encoded protein: CASSQPSRTGTDNTGELFF.

The chain is built from TRBV5-1 and TRBJ2-1; the match to TRBD2 covers 8 bases. The germline gives CDR1 SGHRS, CDR2 YFSETQ. V shed 9 bases, J shed 3 bases, and the junction held 8 bases outside the gene matches. This CDR3 has 14 amino acids. As DNA, the CDR3 is TGCGCCACGCATAGCGGGGTTGGCTACAATGAGCAGTTCTTC. It codes for CATHSGVGYNEQFF.

This chain links TRBV7-3 with TRBJ1-1, with a tentative D call TRBD1 (5 bases). This CDR3 is built from 13 residues. CDR1 SGHTA and CDR2 FQGTGA come from the germline V gene. V lost 5 bases and J 4 bases, leaving 11 bases between the germline ends. In DNA, the CDR3 is TGTGCCAGCAGCCCCGGGGGGGGCACTGAAGCTTTCTTT. Amino acid sequence: CASSPGGGTEAFF.

The chain has TRBV19 and TRBJ2-1; 8 bases map to TRBD1. J was trimmed by 4 bases and V by 4 bases; bases with no gene match: 3. CDR1 and CDR2 from the germline V gene are LNHDA and SQIVND (reference sequence). The CDR3 has 14 amino acids. The CDR3 reads CASSSQGAYNEQFF. CDR3 DNA: TGTGCCAGTAGTAGTCAGGGGGCTTACAATGAGCAGTTCTTC. Full variable domain (remainder filled in from reference TRBV19 and TRBJ2-1): DGGITQSPKYLFRKEGQNVTLSCEQNLNHDAMYWYRQDPGQGLRLIYYSQIVNDFQKGDIAEGYSVSREKKESFPLTVTSAQKNPTAFYLCASSSQGAYNEQFFGPGTRLTVL.

V gene TRBV7-2 combines with J gene TRBJ2-1; D is uncertain. This CDR3 comprises 14 residues. V dropped 3 bases and J dropped 0 bases, with 6 bases sitting between them. Germline CDR1 reads SGHTA; CDR2 reads FQGNSA. Here the CDR3 reads CASSFGGSYNEQFF. The DNA of the CDR3 is TGTGCCAGCAGCTTCGGCGGCTCCTACAATGAGCAGTTCTTC.

J is TRBJ1-5 and V is TRBV19; 7 positions match TRBD1. The V segment lost 3 bases and the J segment 6 bases; nucleotides outside the gene matches: 2. The germline CDR1 and CDR2 sequences are LNHDA and SQIVND (reference sequence). The CDR3 has 13 amino acids. The CDR3 region is CASSIGTVQPQHF. The CDR3 DNA reads TGTGCCAGTAGTATCGGGACAGTTCAGCCCCAGCATTTT.

The genes are TRBV6-5 and TRBJ1-4; 10 bases are a match to TRBD1. V was pared by 4 bases and J by 6 bases, with 5 bases of the junction left unmatched. This CDR3 has 15 amino acids. Germline-derived CDR1 and CDR2 are MNHEY and SVGAGI. As DNA, the CDR3 is TGTGCCAGCAGTTTTCAGGGACAGGGGTATGAAAAACTGTTTTTT. This codes for CASSFQGQGYEKLFF.

About this clone: Other DNA sequences in the same sample also yield this CDR3. This chain connects TRBV28 to TRBJ2-3; 7 positions match TRBD2. V shed 1 base, J shed 3 bases, and the junction held 4 bases outside the gene matches. Germline V lookup: CDR1 MDHEN, CDR2 SYDVKM. The CDR3 has 15 residues. CDR3 residues: CASSLLGGGTDTQYF. The CDR3 DNA reads as TGTGCCAGCAGTTTATTGGGGGGGGGTACAGATACGCAGTATTTT.

The table lists this clone with a few counts. This chain connects TRBV30 to TRBJ2-7; a weak D match, TRBD2 (6 bases). Germline CDR1 reads GTSNPN; CDR2 reads SVGIG (reference sequence). V lost 0 bases and J 6 bases, leaving 12 bases between the germline ends. CDR3 length equals 13 residues. The CDR3: CAWSVALRGEQYF. CDR3 sequence (DNA): TGTGCCTGGAGTGTAGCCCTGCGGGGCGAGCAGTACTTC.

The chain recombines TRBV19 with TRBJ1-1, with 7 nucleotides matching TRBD1. J was trimmed by 10 bases and V by 8 bases; bases with no gene match: 10. The V gene's germline CDR1 is LNHDA and CDR2 SQIVND (reference sequence). The CDR3 consists of 12 residues. The CDR3 coding sequence is TGTGCCAGTTTGACTTCAGGGGGGACAGCTTTCTTT. It specifies CASLTSGGTAFF.

The J gene is TRBJ2-2, the V gene TRBV5-3, with 9 bases fitting TRBD2. TRBV5-3 is labeled an ORF, and its function is uncertain. V trimming: 5 bases; J trimming: 3 bases; junction bases outside the gene matches: 14. The CDR3 runs 18 residues. The CDR3 sequence is CARSKIRGRELHTGELFF. CDR3 nucleotides: TGTGCCAGAAGTAAAATACGCGGGAGGGAACTACACACCGGGGAGCTGTTTTTT.

DNA for the CDR3: TGCGCCAGCAGCCCTCATGCTAGCGGGGTCACAGATACGCAGTATTTT. Its protein is CASSPHASGVTDTQYF. The chain recombines TRBV10-2 with TRBJ2-3; 9 nucleotides match TRBD2. CDR3 length equals 16 residues. V was clipped by 6 bases and J by 2 bases; unmatched bases: 9. Germline-derived CDR1 and CDR2 are WSHSY and SAAADI.

The rearrangement joins TRBV7-2 to TRBJ1-4; 7 bases match TRBD1. The V gene end was trimmed by 6 bases and the J gene end by 3 bases; junction bases not matched to a gene: 4. Germline-derived CDR1 and CDR2 are SGHTA and FQGNSA. This CDR3 spans 14 amino acids. This CDR3 is CASSPDRANEKLFF. Written as DNA, the CDR3 is TGTGCCAGCAGTCCAGACAGGGCTAATGAAAAACTGTTTTTT.

The chain is built from TRBV5-6 and TRBJ1-2; no clear D gene. There are 12 residues in the CDR3. Trimming shortened V by 5 bases and J by 4 bases, and 9 bases separated the two germline ends. The germline V gene encodes CDR1 SGHDT and CDR2 YYEEEE. The CDR3 is CASRSEGYGYTF. The CDR3 DNA is TGTGCCAGCAGATCAGAGGGCTATGGCTACACCTTC. The whole variable domain, filled in from reference TRBV5-6 and TRBJ1-2, reads DAGVTQSPTHLIKTRGQQVTLRCSPKSGHDTVSWYQQALGQGPQFIFQYYEEEERQRGNFPDRFSGHQFPNYSSELNVNALLLGDSALYLCASRSEGYGYTFGSGTRLTVV.

The chain combines TRBV7-3 with TRBJ1-1; 7 positions match TRBD1. CDR1 is SGHTA, CDR2 FQGTGA, per germline. CDR3 length equals 14 residues. Trimming cost V 4 bases and J 3 bases; bases outside gene matches: 5. CDR3 residues: CASSSTGRDTEAFF. CDR3 coding DNA: TGTGCCAGCAGCTCGACAGGGCGGGACACTGAAGCTTTCTTT.

The chain couples TRBV5-1 to TRBJ2-5, with D maybe TRBD2 (6 bases). Trimming stripped 0 bases from V and 5 bases from J, with 17 bases between. Germline V gene lookup returns CDR1 SGHRS and CDR2 YFSETQ. This CDR3 region has 16 residues. The CDR3 bases are TGCGCCAGCAGCTTGGCCGGCCCGGAGGGTGTGGAGACCCAGTACTTC. Its translation: CASSLAGPEGVETQYF.

The chain employs TRBV2 and TRBJ1-2; D is ambiguous. This CDR3 has 14 amino acids. Trimming took 8 bases from V and 8 from J, leaving 21 bases between them. Germline values: CDR1 SNHLY, CDR2 FYNNEI. The CDR3 DNA reads as TGTGCCAGCTCCCGAGGAAATTCGGTTGTGGGCTACACCTTC. Amino acids: CASSRGNSVVGYTF.

The V and J genes are TRBV5-1 and TRBJ1-1; weak D call: TRBD1 (5 bases). The V end was cut by 4 bases, the J end by 4 bases, with 17 bases between. Germline loops: CDR1 SGHRS, CDR2 YFSETQ. This CDR3 region has 15 residues. The CDR3 here is CASSLETVPFTEAFF. CDR3 nucleotide sequence: TGCGCCAGCAGCCTCGAGACAGTTCCCTTCACTGAAGCTTTCTTT.

DNA of the CDR3: TGCAGCGTTGTTTTGGCTCTAGATACGCAGTATTTT. Its protein product is CSVVLALDTQYF. The rearrangement uses TRBV29-1 and TRBJ2-3; D gene unclear. The CDR3 extends over 12 amino acids. V was cut by 4 bases and J by 5 bases, with 10 bases left in between. The V gene's germline CDR1 is SQVTM and CDR2 ANQGSEA.

The chain couples TRBV18 to TRBJ2-7, with 8 bases matching TRBD1. This CDR3 is 14 amino acids long. Germline CDR1 KGHSH, CDR2 LQKENI. With 1 base clipped from V and 4 bases from J, the junction kept 3 bases outside the gene matches. The CDR3 DNA sequence: TGTGCCAGCTCACCACTGCAGGGGGCTTACGAGCAGTACTTC. It encodes CASSPLQGAYEQYF.

CDR3 sequence: CASSYPPLAGDPLDTQYF. The CDR3 DNA follows: TGTGCCAGCAGCTACCCCCCTCTGGCGGGGGATCCCCTCGATACGCAGTATTTT. This sequence joins TRBV7-2 and TRBJ2-3; 7 nucleotides match TRBD2. The V gene end was trimmed by 4 bases and the J gene end by 6 bases; junction bases not matched to a gene: 19. CDR3 length: 18 amino acids. Germline V CDR1 and CDR2: SGHTA, FQGNSA.

The chain combines TRBV18 with TRBJ2-2; 12 positions match TRBD1. After removal of 2 bases from V and 6 bases from J, the junction contained 7 bases not matched to a gene. Germline V gene lookup returns CDR1 KGHSH and CDR2 LQKENI. CDR3 length: 17 amino acids. Here the CDR3 DNA reads TGTGCCAGCTCACCAGATCACCGGGACAGGGGGCCCGGGGAGCTGTTTTTT. It is translated as CASSPDHRDRGPGELFF.